This T cell receptor (beta chain) was documented in a study of blood T cells in healthy people across ages (dated by TCRdb to between 2015 and 2017). Study-wide context: In model experiments, template switching captured about one uniquely barcoded TCR beta cDNA molecule for every two T cells. Using deep sequencing normalized with unique cDNA molecular identifiers, the study measured how TCR beta repertoire diversity changes with age. Donors of different ages were randomly distributed across sequencing lanes to avoid experimental bias. Four age groups were formed from the donors: young (average approximately 17 years), middle-aged (approximately 39), aged (over 55) and long-lived (less than 85). Using the same blood draw, the study looked at two additional independent replicas of 1 million unique cDNA reads for two donors, one aged 18 to 30 and the other aged 80 or older.

The research as a whole found: Conclusive comparison of naive and antigen-experienced compartments was prevented by the profiling of bulk unsorted PBMCs. Observed TCR beta diversity correlated strongly with the percentage of naive T cells measured by flow cytometry. Compared with the aged group, more naive CD4+ T cells, fewer expanded clones and increased TCR diversity were shown by the long-lived group, suggesting age selection. Estimates of total diversity from one million sequenced T cells were regarded as lower bounds and underestimates. As age increased, observed TCR beta diversity per million T cells dropped in a roughly linear way, and a significant reduction was already evident by age about 40. Because donor CMV infection status was unknown, age-related changes in expanded clonotypes were potentially confounded.

Systemically healthy Caucasian individuals from Russia, approximately 39 in total and aged 6 to 90 years, were included as donors. Approximately 10 milliliters of peripheral blood were collected from each donor into EDTA-treated Vacutainer tubes. Ficoll-Paque density-gradient centrifugation was used to isolate PBMCs, with at least 7 million obtained per sample. Total RNA was extracted from PBMCs with Trizol reagent, with at least 6 micrograms obtained per sample. The percentages of naive CD45RAhigh/CD27high T cells were determined by flow cytometry on a PBMC aliquot from every donor. Concerning this clonotype: Its recognized antigen is unknown. The junction departs from germline at one end; a sequencing error may be responsible.

The library was produced with 5' RACE. TCRdb names Illumina HiSeq 2500 as the instrument used. A second PCR of about 6 to 11 cycles was performed with a sample-barcoded 5' primer and a J-beta primer mix. A unique molecular identifier was introduced onto each TCR beta cDNA molecule by a template-switch 5' adaptor carrying 12 random nucleotides. Each sample yielded at least 2.5 million CDR3-containing paired-end reads. The Mint cDNA synthesis kit, primed by a TRBC-specific oligonucleotide, was used to synthesize first-strand cDNA from all RNA. After uracil-DNA glycosylase treatment, a first 18-cycle PCR used universal primers M1SS and BC2_uni_R on all cDNA. The paper's processing steps were these. For normalization, 1 million high-quality reads, each with a distinct molecular identifier, were randomly selected from each sample. Reads sharing molecular identifiers were discarded rather than binned into consensus sequences. CDR3 identification, clonotype clustering and error correction used MiTCR with a Q25 quality threshold and the strictest error-elimination algorithm. Lower-bound total TCR beta diversity was estimated with a nonparametric unseen species model using Euler transformation. TCRdb applied fastp at Q25 and MiXCR to the public reads, then kept only in-frame beta chains. When rows share a CDR3 protein, they turn into one entry using the most common DNA and genes. Clone size and V and J calls follow TCRdb, not the original study. Across this sample there are about 670,000 distinct CDR3 sequences, with over 40% seen only once. The ten biggest clones cover approximately 31% of the sample.

Per the germline V gene (reference sequence), DFQATT is the CDR1 and SNEGSKA is the CDR2. The cysteine opens and the phenylalanine closes a CDR3 of 15 amino acids. Only CDR3 DNA is held: 45 bases, read in frame from base 1. The chain uses TRBV20-1 and TRBJ2-5; 9 bases in between match TRBD2. This clonotype was sampled from a man aged 80 or over in good health. Sample: blood. Read as DNA, the sequence is TGCAGCTCTCGATCGCGGGAGGGAGATCGGGAGACTCAGTACTTC. The translation is CSSRSREGDRETQYF.